A selection of T cell receptor beta chains follows, all from one sample in a study of Tregs in tolerant kidney transplant recipients. Produced via immunoSEQ multiplex PCR; TCRdb's table is partial and in-frame only. The sample shows hundreds of thousands of clones, about 86% of them seen only once. Sequenced: CD4+ T cells from blood. The receptor source for this set is a human donor in good health. The CDR3 runs from the conserved cysteine through the conserved F or W. The D gene is left open where the match is weak. The size of a clone is reported for some rows only, either as once, few or many, or as a class for expanded clones.

d_call	clone_size	v_call	j_call	cdr3_nt	cdr3_aa
TRBD2	NA	TRBV4-2	TRBJ2-7	TGTGCCAGCAGCCCCTACGGGACTAGCGGGAGCTACGAGCAGTACTTC	CASSPYGTSGSYEQYF
NA	NA	TRBV9	TRBJ2-5	TGTGCCAGCAGCTCTTCCCTCGGTGGGACCCAGTACTTC	CASSSSLGGTQYF
NA	NA	TRBV21-1	TRBJ2-1	TGTGCCAGCAGCAATCGGAATAGGGGGACTAGTCCCTACAATGAGCAGTTCTTC	CASSNRNRGTSPYNEQFF
NA	once	TRBV9	TRBJ1-6	TGTGCCAGGCAGGCTAGTCCGGGACCCAATCCTTCAGTAACCTATAATTCACCCCCCCACTTT	CARQASPGPNPSVTYNSPPHF
TRBD2	NA	TRBV18	TRBJ2-3	TGTGCCAGCTCACCAGTCGCGGGACTAGCTCAGTACACAGATACGCAGTATTTT	CASSPVAGLAQYTDTQYF
NA	NA	TRBV7-8	TRBJ2-7	TGTGCCAGCAGCTTAGGCCGGGACCCCTACTCCTACGAGCAGTACTTC	CASSLGRDPYSYEQYF
NA	NA	TRBV19	TRBJ1-5	TGTGCCAGTAGTATAGTCGTCGGCAATCAGCCCCAGCATTTT	CASSIVVGNQPQHF
TRBD1	NA	TRBV5-4	TRBJ2-2	TGTGCCAGCAGCCCCGGACAGGGTTTCACCGGGGAGCTGTTTTTT	CASSPGQGFTGELFF
TRBD1	once	TRBV2	TRBJ2-7	TGTGCCAGCAGTTTCCCGAGATTGGGCGGGGACAGGGACTCCTACGAGCAGTACTTC	CASSFPRLGGDRDSYEQYF
NA	NA	TRBV6-1	TRBJ2-5	TGTGCCAGCATTACAGGGAGAAGGGGTCAAGAGACCCAGTACTTC	CASITGRRGQETQYF
TRBD2	NA	TRBV5-4	TRBJ2-1	TGTGCCAGCAGCGCGACTAGCATCTTCCTTAGCTCCTACAATGAGCAGTTCTTC	CASSATSIFLSSYNEQFF
TRBD2	NA	TRBV7-6	TRBJ2-7	TGTGCCAGCAGCTTACTTAGCGGGAGTTGGACCTACGAGCAGTACTTC	CASSLLSGSWTYEQYF
NA	NA	TRBV6-6	TRBJ1-5	TGTGCCAGCAGTGGCCGGGACAACGGGCGGCCCCAGCATTTT	CASSGRDNGRPQHF
NA	NA	TRBV19	TRBJ2-7	TGTGCCAGTAGTGTTTCCGGGATACCAAATCCCTACGAGCAGTACTTC	CASSVSGIPNPYEQYF
TRBD1	NA	TRBV9	TRBJ2-3	TGTGCCAGCAGCGTACGGGACAGGGAAGTCGTTACGGATACGCAGTATTTT	CASSVRDREVVTDTQYF
NA	NA	TRBV5-8	TRBJ2-2	TGTGCCAGCAGCTTTAGGGGGTTGAACACCGGGGAGCTGTTTTTT	CASSFRGLNTGELFF
TRBD1	NA	TRBV6-5	TRBJ2-2	TGTGCCAGCAGACCCGACAGGGCGAACACCGGGGAGCTGTTTTTT	CASRPDRANTGELFF
NA	NA	TRBV4-2	TRBJ1-5	TGTGCCAGCAGGCTGAGTGGGGGGGATCAGCCCCAGCATTTT	CASRLSGGDQPQHF
NA	NA	TRBV18	TRBJ2-1	TGTGCCAGCTCACCGGGGCGGTTCTCCTACAATGAGCAGTTCTTC	CASSPGRFSYNEQFF
TRBD1	NA	TRBV5-4	TRBJ2-7	TGTGCCAGCAGCCCGGGGCGACAGGGTGGGACCTACGAGCAGTACTTC	CASSPGRQGGTYEQYF
NA	NA	TRBV18	TRBJ1-4	TGTGCCAGCTCACAGGCATTGACTTCAACTAATGAAAAACTGTTTTTT	CASSQALTSTNEKLFF
TRBD1	NA	TRBV7-9	TRBJ2-5	TGTGCCAGCAGCCTACAGGGGTTTCAAGAGACCCAGTACTTC	CASSLQGFQETQYF